Listed here are 23 T cell receptor beta chains from one sample, sequenced in a study of T cells in tuberculosis. Produced via immunoSEQ multiplex PCR; TCRdb's table is partial and in-frame only. The repertoire holds tens of thousands of clones, with 91% as singletons. The sequenced sample consisted of PBMCs. The receptors derive from a donor between 5 and 29 years old with latent tuberculosis or without tuberculosis infection.

The chain employs TRBV6-5 and TRBJ2-7; 9 nucleotides align to TRBD2. Trimming at V came to 0 bases and at J to 4 bases, leaving 7 bases not matched to a gene. The CDR3 is 16 amino acids. Germline-derived CDR1 and CDR2 are MNHEY and SVGAGI. The CDR3 bases are TGTGCCAGCAGTTACTCAGTGGGGCGGGGGGGATACGAGCAGTACTTC. Protein sequence: CASSYSVGRGGYEQYF.

The V call is TRBV5-4, the J call TRBJ2-5; a possible D gene is TRBD2 (6 bases). Trimming took 5 bases from V and 5 from J, leaving 13 bases between them. Germline assignment: CDR1 SGHNT and CDR2 YYREEE (reference sequence). This CDR3 has 13 amino acids. CDR3 DNA: TGTGCCAGCAGTTCCGGGGGATCGGAGACCCAGTACTTC. Translating gives CASSSGGSETQYF. The variable domain in full, with the rest retrieved from reference TRBV5-4 and TRBJ2-5, is ETGVTQSPTHLIKTRGQQVTLRCSSQSGHNTVSWYQQALGQGPQFIFQYYREEENGRGNFPPRFSGLQFPNYSSELNVNALELDDSALYLCASSSGGSETQYFGPGTRLLVL.

The chain is built from TRBV29-1 and TRBJ1-2, with 7 bases identical to TRBD1. Germline CDR1 SQVTM, CDR2 ANQGSEA. There are 12 residues in the CDR3. V was clipped by 4 bases and J by 6 bases; unmatched bases: 5. The CDR3 DNA follows: TGCAGCGTTGGCCGGACAGGCAATGGCTACACCTTC. Amino acids: CSVGRTGNGYTF. Filled out from reference TRBV29-1 and TRBJ1-2, the complete variable domain reads SAVISQKPSRDICQRGTSLTIQCQVDSQVTMMFWYRQQPGQSLTLIATANQGSEATYESGFVIDKFPISRPNLTFSTLTVSNMSPEDSSIYLCSVGRTGNGYTFGSGTRLTVV.

This chain uses TRBV5-1 with TRBJ1-4; the D gene is possibly TRBD1 (6 bases). The germline CDR1 and CDR2 sequences are SGHRS and YFSETQ. V gave up 4 bases and J gave up 3 bases, with 13 bases separating them. CDR3 length: 15 amino acids. Here the CDR3 reads CASSPKDSSNEKLFF. The CDR3, as DNA: TGCGCCAGCAGCCCTAAGGACAGTTCTAATGAAAAACTGTTTTTT. Using reference TRBV5-1 and TRBJ1-4 for the parts outside the CDR3, the full variable domain is KAGVTQTPRYLIKTRGQQVTLSCSPISGHRSVSWYQQTPGQGLQFLFEYFSETQRNKGNFPGRFSGRQFSNSRSEMNVSTLELGDSALYLCASSPKDSSNEKLFFGSGTQLSVL.

V gene TRBV7-9 combines with J gene TRBJ1-1, with D possibly matching TRBD1 (5 bases). Germline V gives CDR1 SEHNR, CDR2 FQNEAQ (reference sequence). V gave up 6 bases and J gave up 3 bases, with 14 bases separating them. There are 14 residues in the CDR3. The CDR3 sequence is CASRAGWEDTEAFF. In nucleotides, the CDR3 is TGTGCCAGCAGAGCAGGGTGGGAAGACACTGAAGCTTTCTTT.

The chain has TRBV6-4 and TRBJ2-6; 7 bases match TRBD1. Germline-derived CDR1 and CDR2 are MRHNA and SNTAGT. The length of the CDR3 is 18 residues. V lost 0 bases and J lost 0; bases outside the gene matches: 5. CDR3 coding DNA: TGTGCCAGCAGTGACTCAACAGGGGCCGGCTCTGGGGCCAACGTCCTGACTTTC. Translating it yields CASSDSTGAGSGANVLTF.

This chain joins TRBV6-5 and TRBJ2-1, with 11 bases that match TRBD2. The CDR3 totals 16 residues. V was clipped by 0 bases and J by 7 bases; unmatched bases: 5. Germline values: CDR1 MNHEY, CDR2 SVGAGI. The chain's CDR3 is CASSYSRLAGLNEQFF. As DNA, the CDR3 is TGTGCCAGCAGTTACTCGAGACTAGCGGGACTAAATGAGCAGTTCTTC.

The chain carries TRBV9 and TRBJ2-3, with TRBD2 matching 8 bases. This CDR3 spans 14 amino acids. After removal of 2 bases from V and 2 bases from J, the junction contained 1 base not matched to a gene. Germline assignment: CDR1 SGDLS and CDR2 YYNGEE. The CDR3 reads CASSVSGITDTQYF. The CDR3, as DNA: TGTGCCAGCAGCGTTAGCGGGATCACAGATACGCAGTATTTT. Variable domain in full (rest from reference TRBV9 and TRBJ2-3): DSGVTQTPKHLITATGQRVTLRCSPRSGDLSVYWYQQSLDQGLQFLIQYYNGEERAKGNILERFSAQQFPDLHSELNLSSLELGDSALYFCASSVSGITDTQYFGPGTRLTVL.

The genes are TRBV13 and TRBJ2-1; no clear D gene. Germline lookup yields CDR1 PRHDT and CDR2 FYEKMQ (reference sequence). Between the trimmed V and J ends, which lost 4 bases and 0 bases, there was a span of 19 bases. The CDR3 length is 18 residues. This CDR3 is CASSSEPIDRSSYNEQFF. The CDR3 nucleotides are TGTGCCAGCAGCTCCGAACCTATTGACCGGAGCTCCTACAATGAGCAGTTCTTC.

The sample holds one count of this clone. This chain links TRBV6-4 with TRBJ2-5; 7 bases agree with TRBD2. The J segment lost 2 bases and the V segment lost 3 bases, leaving 3 bases of the junction unmatched. Germline CDR1 reads MRHNA; CDR2 reads SNTAGT. CDR3 length equals 14 residues. CDR3 in amino acids: CASSEWGGQETQYF. CDR3 DNA: TGTGCCAGCAGTGAATGGGGAGGGCAAGAGACCCAGTACTTC.

This sequence joins TRBV7-9 and TRBJ1-1; D not resolved. With 2 bases removed from V and 4 bases from J, the gap between germline ends came to 8 bases. The germline gives CDR1 SEHNR, CDR2 FQNEAQ (reference sequence). The CDR3 is made up of 13 amino acids. The CDR3 loop reads CASSLFPSTEAFF. CDR3 nucleotide sequence: TGTGCCAGCAGCTTATTTCCTAGCACTGAAGCTTTCTTT.

The gene calls are TRBV28 and TRBJ2-1; 12 nucleotides align to TRBD2. V lost 7 bases, J lost 8 bases, and 18 bases stayed unmatched. The V gene's germline CDR1 is MDHEN and CDR2 SYDVKM. CDR3 size: 18 residues. The CDR3 protein is CASIPQIPLAGGRDEQFF. The DNA of the CDR3 is TGTGCCAGCATTCCTCAAATCCCCCTAGCGGGAGGGCGGGATGAGCAGTTCTTC. The whole variable domain, remainder taken from reference TRBV28 and TRBJ2-1, is DVKVTQSSRYLVKRTGEKVFLECVQDMDHENMFWYRQDPGLGLRLIYFSYDVKMKEKGDIPEGYSVSREKKERFSLILESASTNQTSMYLCASIPQIPLAGGRDEQFFGPGTRLTVL.

This chain joins TRBV27 and TRBJ2-1; 8 bases agree with TRBD2. Germline CDR1 reads MNHEY; CDR2 reads SMNVEV (reference sequence). The trim removed 7 bases at V and 4 bases at J, leaving 9 bases unmatched. The CDR3 covers 15 residues. CDR3 sequence (DNA): TGTGCCAGCAACGTCCGTGCGGGAGGATACAATGAGCAGTTCTTC. Protein sequence: CASNVRAGGYNEQFF.

The chain carries TRBV7-2 and TRBJ2-5, with TRBD2 matching 10 bases. CDR1 is SGHTA, CDR2 FQGNSA, per germline. V was pared by 5 bases and J by 5 bases, with 14 bases of the junction left unmatched. The CDR3 has 17 residues. The CDR3 sequence: CASSPLAGVSTWETQYF. CDR3 in DNA: TGTGCCAGCAGCCCCCTAGCGGGAGTCAGTACATGGGAGACCCAGTACTTC.

The V and J genes are TRBV6-6 and TRBJ2-1; D not certain. This CDR3 comprises 10 residues. Looked up from germline, CDR1 is MNHNY and CDR2 is SVGAGI (reference sequence). Trimming left V 8 bases short and J 8 bases short, with 7 bases between. In nucleotides, the CDR3 is TGTGCCAGCTCCGAGTATGAGCAGTTCTTC. Protein product: CASSEYEQFF.

V is TRBV5-6 and J is TRBJ2-1; D uncertain. Germline lookup yields CDR1 SGHDT and CDR2 YYEEEE. The CDR3 contains 12 residues. The V end lost 0 bases, the J end lost 10 bases, and 8 bases lay between the germline ends. The CDR3 DNA reads as TGTGCCAGCAGCTTGGGTATGGCAGAGCAGTTCTTC. Protein product: CASSLGMAEQFF.

The chain carries TRBV30 and TRBJ1-2, with D maybe TRBD1 (5 bases). Germline V gives CDR1 GTSNPN, CDR2 SVGIG (reference sequence). V was clipped by 4 bases and J by 2 bases, with 14 bases between them. The CDR3 sequence is 14 residues long. The CDR3 DNA reads as TGTGCCTGGATTCGCTTTAGGGGAAACTATGGCTACACCTTC. This sequence encodes CAWIRFRGNYGYTF.

The chain combines TRBV18 with TRBJ1-4; the D gene is possibly TRBD1 (5 bases). CDR3 length equals 14 residues. V lost 4 bases, J lost 11 bases, and 17 bases lay in between. From germline, CDR1 is KGHSH and CDR2 LQKENI. CDR3 protein: CASSRRQTELKLFF. Here the CDR3 DNA reads TGTGCCAGCTCACGGCGACAGACCGAGTTGAAACTGTTTTTT.

This clone was seen a single time. This chain joins TRBV10-3 and TRBJ2-7; D is possibly TRBD1 (5 bases). CDR3 size: 12 residues. Per germline, CDR1 ENHRY and CDR2 SYGVKD. Trimming stripped 0 bases from V and 5 bases from J, with 5 bases between. This CDR3 reads CAISESGHEQYF. The CDR3 bases are TGTGCCATCAGTGAGTCGGGGCACGAGCAGTACTTC.

This rearrangement joins TRBV30 to TRBJ1-2, with D perhaps matching TRBD1 (5 bases). The germline V and J ends were trimmed by 2 bases and 4 bases, with 8 bases remaining between them. Germline values: CDR1 GTSNPN, CDR2 SVGIG (reference sequence). There are 12 residues in the CDR3. CDR3 sequence: CAWSPTGYGYTF. DNA of the CDR3: TGTGCCTGGAGTCCCACAGGCTATGGCTACACCTTC. Full variable domain (remainder filled in from reference TRBV30 and TRBJ1-2): SQTIHQWPATLVQPVGSPLSLECTVEGTSNPNLYWYRQAAGRGLQLLFYSVGIGQISSEVPQNLSASRPQDRQFILSSKKLLLSDSGFYLCAWSPTGYGYTFGSGTRLTVV.

About this clone itself: This sample includes further DNA sequences coding for the same CDR3. V is TRBV2 and J is TRBJ2-1, with 7 positions matching TRBD1. The CDR3 covers 13 residues. The junction had 3 bases not matched to a gene; V was cut back by 6 bases and J by 4 bases. The germline gives CDR1 SNHLY, CDR2 FYNNEI. The CDR3 reads CASRGQLYNEQFF. CDR3 nucleotide sequence: TGTGCCAGCAGGGGACAGCTATACAATGAGCAGTTCTTC.

The chain has TRBV5-1 and TRBJ1-1, with TRBD1 as a possible D gene (5 bases). The germline V and J ends were trimmed by 6 bases and 1 base, with 13 bases remaining between them. This CDR3 spans 14 amino acids. CDR1 and CDR2 (germline): SGHRS, YFSETQ. As DNA, the CDR3 is TGCGCCAGCACCGGGGGTTTCCAGAACACTGAAGCTTTCTTT. Residues: CASTGGFQNTEAFF.

The V call is TRBV7-2, the J call TRBJ1-1; D is unresolved. V lost 4 bases and J lost 1, with 10 bases in between. The CDR3 is 14 amino acids. CDR1 is SGHTA, CDR2 FQGNSA, per germline. This CDR3 is CASSSERSNTEAFF. The CDR3 DNA reads TGTGCCAGCAGCTCAGAGCGGTCGAACACTGAAGCTTTCTTT.